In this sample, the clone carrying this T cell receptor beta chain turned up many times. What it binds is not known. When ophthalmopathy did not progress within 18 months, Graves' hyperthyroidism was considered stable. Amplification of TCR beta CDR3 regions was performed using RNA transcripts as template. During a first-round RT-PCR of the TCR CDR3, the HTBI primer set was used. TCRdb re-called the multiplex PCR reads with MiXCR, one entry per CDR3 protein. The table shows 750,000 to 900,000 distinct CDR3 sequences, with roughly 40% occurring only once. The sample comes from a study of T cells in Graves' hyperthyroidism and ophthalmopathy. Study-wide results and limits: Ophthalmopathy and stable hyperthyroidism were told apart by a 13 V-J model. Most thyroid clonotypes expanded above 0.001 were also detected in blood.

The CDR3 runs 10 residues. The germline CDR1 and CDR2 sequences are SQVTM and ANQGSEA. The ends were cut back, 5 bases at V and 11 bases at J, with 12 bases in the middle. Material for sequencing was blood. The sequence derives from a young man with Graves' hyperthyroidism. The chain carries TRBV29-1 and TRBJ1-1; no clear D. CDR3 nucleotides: TGCAGCGTTATCGATAACCGGGCTTTCTTT. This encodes CSVIDNRAFF.